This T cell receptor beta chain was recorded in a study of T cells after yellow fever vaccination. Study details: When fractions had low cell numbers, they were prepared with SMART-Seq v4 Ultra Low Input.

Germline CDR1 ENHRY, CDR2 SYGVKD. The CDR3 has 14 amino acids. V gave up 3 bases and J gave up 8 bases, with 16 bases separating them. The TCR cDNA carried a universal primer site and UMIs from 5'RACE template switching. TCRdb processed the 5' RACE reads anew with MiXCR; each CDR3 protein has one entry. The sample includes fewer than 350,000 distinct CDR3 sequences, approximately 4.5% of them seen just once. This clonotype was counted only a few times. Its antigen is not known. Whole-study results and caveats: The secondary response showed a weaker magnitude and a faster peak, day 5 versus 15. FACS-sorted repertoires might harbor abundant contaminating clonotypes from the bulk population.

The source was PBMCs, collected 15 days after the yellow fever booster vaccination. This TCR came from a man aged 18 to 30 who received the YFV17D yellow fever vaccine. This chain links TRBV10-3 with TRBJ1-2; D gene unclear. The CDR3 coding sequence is TGTGCCATCAGTGATGGGGATGTACGAAAAGGCTACACCTTC. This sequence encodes CAISDGDVRKGYTF.